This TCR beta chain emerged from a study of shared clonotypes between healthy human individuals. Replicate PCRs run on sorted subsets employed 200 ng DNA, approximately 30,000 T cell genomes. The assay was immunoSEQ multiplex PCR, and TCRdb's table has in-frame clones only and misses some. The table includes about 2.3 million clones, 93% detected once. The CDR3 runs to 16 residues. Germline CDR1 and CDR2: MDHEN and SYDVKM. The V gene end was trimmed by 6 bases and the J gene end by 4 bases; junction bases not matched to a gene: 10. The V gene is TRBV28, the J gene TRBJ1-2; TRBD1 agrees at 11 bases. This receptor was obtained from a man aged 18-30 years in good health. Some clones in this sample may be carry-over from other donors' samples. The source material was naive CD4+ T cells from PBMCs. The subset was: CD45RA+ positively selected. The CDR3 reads CASSGQGAPFIYGYTF. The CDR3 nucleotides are TGTGCCAGCAGCGGACAGGGGGCACCTTTTATCTATGGCTACACCTTC.